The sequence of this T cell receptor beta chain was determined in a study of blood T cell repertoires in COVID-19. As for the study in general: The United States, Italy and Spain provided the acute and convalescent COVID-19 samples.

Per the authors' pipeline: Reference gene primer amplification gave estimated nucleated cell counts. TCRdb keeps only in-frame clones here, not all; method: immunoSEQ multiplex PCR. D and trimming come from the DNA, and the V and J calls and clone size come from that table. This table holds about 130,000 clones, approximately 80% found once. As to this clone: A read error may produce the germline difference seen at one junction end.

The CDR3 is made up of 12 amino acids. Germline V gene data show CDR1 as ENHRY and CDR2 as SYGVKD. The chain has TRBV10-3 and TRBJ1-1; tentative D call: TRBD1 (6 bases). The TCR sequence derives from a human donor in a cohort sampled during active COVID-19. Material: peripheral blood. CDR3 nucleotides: TGTGCCATCAGTGAGACCGACAGGACCCCCGTCTTT. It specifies CAISETDRTPVF.